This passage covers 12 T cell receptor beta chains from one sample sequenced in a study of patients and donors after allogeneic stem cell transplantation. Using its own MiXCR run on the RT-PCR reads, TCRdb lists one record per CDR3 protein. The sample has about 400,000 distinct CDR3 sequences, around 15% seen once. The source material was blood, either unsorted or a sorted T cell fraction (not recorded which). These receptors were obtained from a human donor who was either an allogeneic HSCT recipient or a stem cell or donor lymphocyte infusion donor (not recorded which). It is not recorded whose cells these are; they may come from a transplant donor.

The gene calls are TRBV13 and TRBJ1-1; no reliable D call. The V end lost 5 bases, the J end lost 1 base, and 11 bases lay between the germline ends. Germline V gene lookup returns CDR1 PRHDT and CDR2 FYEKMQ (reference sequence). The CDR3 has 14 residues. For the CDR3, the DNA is TGTGCCAGCAGCACCATCCTCGGGAACACTGAAGCTTTCTTT. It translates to CASSTILGNTEAFF.

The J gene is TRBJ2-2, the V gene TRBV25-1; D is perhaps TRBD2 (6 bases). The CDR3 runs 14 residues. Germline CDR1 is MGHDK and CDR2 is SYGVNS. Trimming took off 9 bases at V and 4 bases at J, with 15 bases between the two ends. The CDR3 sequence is CASSFGAGTGELFF. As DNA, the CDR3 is TGTGCCAGTTCCTTTGGAGCGGGCACCGGGGAGCTGTTTTTT. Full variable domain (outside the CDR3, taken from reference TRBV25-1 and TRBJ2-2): EADIYQTPRYLVIGTGKKITLECSQTMGHDKMYWYQQDPGMELHLIHYSYGVNSTEKGDLSSESTVSRIRTEHFPLTLESARPSHTSQYLCASSFGAGTGELFFGEGSRLTVL.

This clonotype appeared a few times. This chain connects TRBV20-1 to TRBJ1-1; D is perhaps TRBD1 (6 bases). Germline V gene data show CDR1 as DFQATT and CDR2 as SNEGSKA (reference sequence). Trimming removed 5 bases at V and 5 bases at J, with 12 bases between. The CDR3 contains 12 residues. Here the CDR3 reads CSAGGQLTEAFF. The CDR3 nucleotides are TGCAGTGCTGGAGGACAGCTTACTGAAGCTTTCTTT.

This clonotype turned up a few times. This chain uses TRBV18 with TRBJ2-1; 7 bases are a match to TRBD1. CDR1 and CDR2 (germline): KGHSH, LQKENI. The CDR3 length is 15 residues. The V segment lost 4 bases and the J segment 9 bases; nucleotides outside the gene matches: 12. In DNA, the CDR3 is TGTGCCAGCTCACTCCGTGGGACAGTGAGCGGTGAGCAGTTCTTC. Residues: CASSLRGTVSGEQFF.

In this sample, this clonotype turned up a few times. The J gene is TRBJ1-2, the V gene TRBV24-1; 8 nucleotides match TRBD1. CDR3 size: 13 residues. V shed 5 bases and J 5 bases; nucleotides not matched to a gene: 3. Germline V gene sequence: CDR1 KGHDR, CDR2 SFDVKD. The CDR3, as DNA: TGTGCCACCAGTGGGCAGGGGGCTTATGGCTACACCTTC. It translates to CATSGQGAYGYTF.

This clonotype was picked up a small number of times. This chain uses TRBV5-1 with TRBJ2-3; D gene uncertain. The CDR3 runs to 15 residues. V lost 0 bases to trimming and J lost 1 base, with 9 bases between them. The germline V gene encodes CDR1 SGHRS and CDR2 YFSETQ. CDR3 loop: CASSLAASGTDTQYF. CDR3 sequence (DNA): TGCGCCAGCAGCTTGGCTGCTTCTGGCACAGATACGCAGTATTTT.

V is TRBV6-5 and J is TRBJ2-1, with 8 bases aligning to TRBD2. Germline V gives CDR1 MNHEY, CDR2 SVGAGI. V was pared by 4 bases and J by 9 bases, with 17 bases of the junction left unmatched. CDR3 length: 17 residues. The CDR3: CASSSGGGIAGPGEQFF. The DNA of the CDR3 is TGTGCCAGCAGTTCGGGGGGGGGCATCGCCGGACCGGGTGAGCAGTTCTTC.

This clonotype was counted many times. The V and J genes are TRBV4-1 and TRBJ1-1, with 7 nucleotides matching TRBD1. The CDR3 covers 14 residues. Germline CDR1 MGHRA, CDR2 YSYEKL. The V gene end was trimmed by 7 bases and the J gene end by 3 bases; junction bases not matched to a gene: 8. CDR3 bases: TGCGCCAGCACCAGCTTCCAGGGGGACACTGAAGCTTTCTTT. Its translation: CASTSFQGDTEAFF.

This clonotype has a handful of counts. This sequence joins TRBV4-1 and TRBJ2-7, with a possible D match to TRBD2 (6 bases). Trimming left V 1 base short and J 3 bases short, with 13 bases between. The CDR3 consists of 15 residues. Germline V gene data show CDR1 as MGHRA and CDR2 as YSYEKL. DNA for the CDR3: TGCGCCAGCAGCCAAGTACGGGGGTCCCTCTACGAGCAGTACTTC. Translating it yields CASSQVRGSLYEQYF.

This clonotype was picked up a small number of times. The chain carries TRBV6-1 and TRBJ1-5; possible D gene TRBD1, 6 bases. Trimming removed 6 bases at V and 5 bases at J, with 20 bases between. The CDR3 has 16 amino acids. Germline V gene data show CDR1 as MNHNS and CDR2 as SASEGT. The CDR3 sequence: CASRSLRPDSYQPQHF. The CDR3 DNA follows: TGTGCCAGCAGATCCTTGCGACCGGACAGTTATCAGCCCCAGCATTTT.

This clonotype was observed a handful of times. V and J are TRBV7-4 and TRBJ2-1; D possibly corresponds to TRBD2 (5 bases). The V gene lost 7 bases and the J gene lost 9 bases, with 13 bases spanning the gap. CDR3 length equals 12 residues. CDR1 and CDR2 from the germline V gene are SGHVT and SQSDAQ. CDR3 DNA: TGTGCCAGCACCTCTAGCTCGAGTGAGCAGTTCTTC. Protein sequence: CASTSSSSEQFF. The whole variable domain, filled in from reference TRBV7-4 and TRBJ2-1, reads GAGVSQSPRYKVAKRGRDVALRCDSISGHVTLYWYRQTLGQGSEVLTYSQSDAQRDKSGRPSGRFSAERPERSVSTLKIQRTEQGDSAVYLCASTSSSSEQFFGPGTRLTVL.

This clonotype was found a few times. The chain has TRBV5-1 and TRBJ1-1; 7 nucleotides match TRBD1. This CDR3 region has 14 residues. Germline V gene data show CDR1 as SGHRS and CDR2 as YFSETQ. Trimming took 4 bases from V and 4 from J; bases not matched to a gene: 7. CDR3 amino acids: CASSTQGEVTEAFF. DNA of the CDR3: TGCGCCAGCAGCACCCAGGGGGAGGTCACTGAAGCTTTCTTT.